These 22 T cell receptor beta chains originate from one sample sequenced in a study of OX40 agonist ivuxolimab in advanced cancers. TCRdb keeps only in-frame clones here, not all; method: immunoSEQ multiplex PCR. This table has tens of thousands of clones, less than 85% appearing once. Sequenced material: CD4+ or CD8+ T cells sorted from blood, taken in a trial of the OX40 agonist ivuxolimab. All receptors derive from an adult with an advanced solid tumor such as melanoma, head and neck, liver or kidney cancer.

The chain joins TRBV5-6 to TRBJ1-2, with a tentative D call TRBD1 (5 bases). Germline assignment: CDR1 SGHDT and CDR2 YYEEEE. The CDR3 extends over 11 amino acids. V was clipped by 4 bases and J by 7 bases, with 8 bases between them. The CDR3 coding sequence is TGTGCCAGCAGCATTGGGGGTGGCTACACCTTC. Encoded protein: CASSIGGGYTF.

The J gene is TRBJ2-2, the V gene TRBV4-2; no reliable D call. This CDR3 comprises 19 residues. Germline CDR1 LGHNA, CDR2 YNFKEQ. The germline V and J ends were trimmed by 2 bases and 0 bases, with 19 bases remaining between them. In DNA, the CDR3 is TGTGCCAGCAGCCAACAAATTGTTCATGGGTTCGCGAACACCGGGGAGCTGTTTTTT. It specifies CASSQQIVHGFANTGELFF.

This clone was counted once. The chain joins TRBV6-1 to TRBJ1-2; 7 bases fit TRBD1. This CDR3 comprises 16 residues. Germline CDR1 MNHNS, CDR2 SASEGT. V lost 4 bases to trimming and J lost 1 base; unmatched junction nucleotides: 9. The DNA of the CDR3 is TGTGCCAGCAGTGTGGGGGCAGGGGGTAATAACTATGGCTACACCTTC. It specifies CASSVGAGGNNYGYTF.

The CDR3 here is CASSGDRLNPEAFF. As DNA, the CDR3 is TGTGCCAGCAGTGGGGACCGACTGAATCCTGAAGCTTTCTTT. This rearrangement joins TRBV2 to TRBJ1-1; D is perhaps TRBD1 (5 bases). CDR3 length: 14 amino acids. The germline CDR1 and CDR2 sequences are SNHLY and FYNNEI. The V end was cut by 4 bases, the J end by 6 bases, with 15 bases between.

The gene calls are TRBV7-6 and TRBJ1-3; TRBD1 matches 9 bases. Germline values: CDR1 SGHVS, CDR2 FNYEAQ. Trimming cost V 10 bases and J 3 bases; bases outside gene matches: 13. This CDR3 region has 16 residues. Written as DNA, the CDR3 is TGTGCCACCCTACCGGGACAGGGTCAGGGTGGAAACACCATATATTTT. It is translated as CATLPGQGQGGNTIYF.

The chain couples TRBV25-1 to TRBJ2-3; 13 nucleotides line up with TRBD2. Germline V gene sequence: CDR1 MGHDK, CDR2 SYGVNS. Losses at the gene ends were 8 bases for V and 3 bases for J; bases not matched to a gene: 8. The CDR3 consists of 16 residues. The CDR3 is CASALGGLAGTDTQYF. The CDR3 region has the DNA TGTGCCAGCGCACTGGGGGGACTAGCGGGGACAGATACGCAGTATTTT.

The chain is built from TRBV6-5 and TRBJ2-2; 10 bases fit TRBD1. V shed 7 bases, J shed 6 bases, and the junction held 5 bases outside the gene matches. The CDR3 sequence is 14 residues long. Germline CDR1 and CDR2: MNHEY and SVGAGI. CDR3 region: CASNRQGAAGELFF. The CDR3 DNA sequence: TGTGCCAGCAACCGACAGGGGGCTGCCGGGGAGCTGTTTTTT.

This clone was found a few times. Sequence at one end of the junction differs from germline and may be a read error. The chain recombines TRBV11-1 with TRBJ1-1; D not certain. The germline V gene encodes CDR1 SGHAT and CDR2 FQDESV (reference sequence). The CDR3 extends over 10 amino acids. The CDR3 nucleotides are TGTGCCAGCAGCTTAGTCGGGGTTCTCTTT. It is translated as CASSLVGVLF.

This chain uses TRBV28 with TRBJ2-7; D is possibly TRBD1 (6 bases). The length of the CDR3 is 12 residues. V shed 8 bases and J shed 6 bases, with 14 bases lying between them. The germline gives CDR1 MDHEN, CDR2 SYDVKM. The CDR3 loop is CASWGRGREQYF. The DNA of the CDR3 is TGTGCCAGCTGGGGCAGGGGACGCGAGCAGTACTTC.

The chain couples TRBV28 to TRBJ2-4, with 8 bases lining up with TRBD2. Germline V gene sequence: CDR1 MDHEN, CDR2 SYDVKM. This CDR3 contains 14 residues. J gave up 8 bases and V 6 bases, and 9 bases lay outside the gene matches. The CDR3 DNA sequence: TGTGCCAGCAGCGTTAGCGGGGAGGGGTACATTCAGTACTTC. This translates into CASSVSGEGYIQYF.

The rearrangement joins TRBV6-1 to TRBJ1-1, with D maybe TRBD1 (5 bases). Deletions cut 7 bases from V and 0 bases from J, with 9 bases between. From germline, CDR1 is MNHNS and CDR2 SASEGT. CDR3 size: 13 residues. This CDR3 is CASIRGLNTEAFF. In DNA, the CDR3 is TGTGCCAGCATTAGGGGCCTGAACACTGAAGCTTTCTTT.

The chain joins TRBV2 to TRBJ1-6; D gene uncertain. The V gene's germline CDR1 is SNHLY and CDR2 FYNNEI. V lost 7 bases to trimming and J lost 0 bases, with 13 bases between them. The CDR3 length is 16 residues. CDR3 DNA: TGTGCCAGCACCCGGACGGGAAGCTCCTATAATTCACCCCTCCACTTT. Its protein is CASTRTGSSYNSPLHF.

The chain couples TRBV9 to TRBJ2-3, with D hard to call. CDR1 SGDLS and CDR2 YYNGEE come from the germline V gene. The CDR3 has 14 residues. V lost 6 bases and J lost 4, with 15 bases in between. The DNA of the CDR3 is TGTGCCAGCACCGTGGGTGGAAAAGCAGATACGCAGTATTTT. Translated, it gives CASTVGGKADTQYF.

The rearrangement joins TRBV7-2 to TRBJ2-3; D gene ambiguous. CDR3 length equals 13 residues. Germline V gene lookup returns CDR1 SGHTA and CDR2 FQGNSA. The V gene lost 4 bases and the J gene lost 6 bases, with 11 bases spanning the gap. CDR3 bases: TGTGCCAGCAGCTACGGTCCGGCGGATACGCAGTATTTT. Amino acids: CASSYGPADTQYF.

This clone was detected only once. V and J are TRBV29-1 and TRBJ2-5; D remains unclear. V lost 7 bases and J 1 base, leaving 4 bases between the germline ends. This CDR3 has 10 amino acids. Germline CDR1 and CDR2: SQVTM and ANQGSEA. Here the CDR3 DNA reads TGCAGCGCGGTCCAAGAGACCCAGTACTTC. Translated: CSAVQETQYF.

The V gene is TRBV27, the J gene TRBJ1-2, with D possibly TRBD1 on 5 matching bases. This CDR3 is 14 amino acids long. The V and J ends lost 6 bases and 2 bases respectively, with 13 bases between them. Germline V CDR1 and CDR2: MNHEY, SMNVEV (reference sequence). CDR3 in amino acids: CASSSLRDNYGYTF. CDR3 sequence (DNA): TGTGCCAGCAGCTCCCTTCGGGACAACTATGGCTACACCTTC.

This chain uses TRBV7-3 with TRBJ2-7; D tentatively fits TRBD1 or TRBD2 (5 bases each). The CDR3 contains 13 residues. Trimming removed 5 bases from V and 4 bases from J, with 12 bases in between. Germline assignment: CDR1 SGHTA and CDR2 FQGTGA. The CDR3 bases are TGTGCCAGCAGCCCAGGGACGGAGTACGAGCAGTACTTC. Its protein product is CASSPGTEYEQYF.

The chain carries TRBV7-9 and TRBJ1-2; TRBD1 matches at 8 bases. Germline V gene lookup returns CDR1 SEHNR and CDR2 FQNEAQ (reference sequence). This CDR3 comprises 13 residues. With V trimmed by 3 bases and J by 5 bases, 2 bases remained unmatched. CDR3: CASSFGQGYGYTF. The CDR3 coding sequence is TGTGCCAGCAGCTTTGGACAGGGTTATGGCTACACCTTC.

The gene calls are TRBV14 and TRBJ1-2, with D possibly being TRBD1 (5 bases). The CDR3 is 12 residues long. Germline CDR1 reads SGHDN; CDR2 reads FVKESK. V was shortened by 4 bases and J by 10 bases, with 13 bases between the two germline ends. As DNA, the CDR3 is TGTGCCAGCAGCCTCCCCTTAGGGACCTACACCTTC. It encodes CASSLPLGTYTF.

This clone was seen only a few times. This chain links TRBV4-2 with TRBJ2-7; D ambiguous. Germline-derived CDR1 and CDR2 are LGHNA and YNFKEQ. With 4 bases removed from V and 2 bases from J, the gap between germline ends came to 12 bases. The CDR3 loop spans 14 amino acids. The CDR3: CASSPRHDPYEQYF. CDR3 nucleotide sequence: TGTGCCAGCAGCCCTAGACATGATCCCTACGAGCAGTACTTC.

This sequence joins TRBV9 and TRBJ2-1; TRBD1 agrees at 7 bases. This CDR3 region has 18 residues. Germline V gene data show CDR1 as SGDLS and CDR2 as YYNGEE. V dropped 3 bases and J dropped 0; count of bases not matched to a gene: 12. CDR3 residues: CASSEGGGSAFSYNEQFF. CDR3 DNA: TGTGCCAGCAGCGAAGGGGGCGGTAGCGCCTTCTCCTACAATGAGCAGTTCTTC. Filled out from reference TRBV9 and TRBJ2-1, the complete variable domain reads DSGVTQTPKHLITATGQRVTLRCSPRSGDLSVYWYQQSLDQGLQFLIQYYNGEERAKGNILERFSAQQFPDLHSELNLSSLELGDSALYFCASSEGGGSAFSYNEQFFGPGTRLTVL.

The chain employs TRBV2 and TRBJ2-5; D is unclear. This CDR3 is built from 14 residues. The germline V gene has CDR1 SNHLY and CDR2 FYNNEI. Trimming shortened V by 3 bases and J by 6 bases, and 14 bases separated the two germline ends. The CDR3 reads CASSDRGFGKTQYF. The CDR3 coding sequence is TGTGCCAGCAGTGATCGTGGTTTTGGGAAGACCCAGTACTTC.